This TCR beta chain came from a study of T-cell memory formation after mild COVID-19. In the study overall: Clustering of TCRs was largely donor specific.

Looked up from germline, CDR1 is SGHRS and CDR2 is YFSETQ. V lost 4 bases, J lost 3 bases, and 18 bases lay in between. The CDR3 is 16 residues long. A few counts support this clonotype. Its antigen is currently unknown. Overall study results and limits: Certain responding clones were present in pre-infection memory, suggesting participation of cross-reactive memory.

TCRdb used MiXCR to reprocess the 5' RACE reads, holding one entry per CDR3 protein. The sample consists of 300,000 to 400,000 distinct CDR3 sequences, 28% of them appearing once. The J gene is TRBJ2-3, the V gene TRBV5-1, with D maybe TRBD1 (6 bases). The TCR comes from an adult woman who had mild COVID-19 (a few samples of this study predate the infection). Cell type and time point are not known. The sequenced sample was PBMCs or a T cell subset sorted from them (not recorded which). The CDR3 DNA reads as TGCGCCAGCAGCGCCGCGACAGGAGTGAGAACAGATACGCAGTATTTT. Encoded protein: CASSAATGVRTDTQYF.